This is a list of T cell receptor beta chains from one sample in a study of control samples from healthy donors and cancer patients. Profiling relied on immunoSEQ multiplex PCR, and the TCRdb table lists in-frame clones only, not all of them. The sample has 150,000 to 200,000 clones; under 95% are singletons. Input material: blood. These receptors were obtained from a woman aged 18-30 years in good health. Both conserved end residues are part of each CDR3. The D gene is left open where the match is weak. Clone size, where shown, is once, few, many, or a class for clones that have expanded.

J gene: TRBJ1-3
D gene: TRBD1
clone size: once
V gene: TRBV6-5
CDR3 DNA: TGTGCCAGCAGGCCGACAGGGGGAAACACCATATATTTT
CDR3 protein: CASRPTGGNTIYF

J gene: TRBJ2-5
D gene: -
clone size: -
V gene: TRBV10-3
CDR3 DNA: TGTGCCATCAGTGCGGGGAGATCCTCAAACCAAGAGACCCAGTACTTC
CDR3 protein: CAISAGRSSNQETQYF

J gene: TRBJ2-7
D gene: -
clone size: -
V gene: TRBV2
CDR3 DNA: TGTGCCAGCAGATCCCAGACAGGTACCTACGAGCAGTACTTC
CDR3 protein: CASRSQTGTYEQYF

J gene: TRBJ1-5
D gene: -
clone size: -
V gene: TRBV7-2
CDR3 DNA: TGTGCCAGCAGCTCCAAAAGCCGGGACGGATACAATCAGCCCCAGCATTTT
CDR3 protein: CASSSKSRDGYNQPQHF

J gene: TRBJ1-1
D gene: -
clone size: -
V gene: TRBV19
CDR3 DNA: TGTGCCAGTAGTATAGACCACGACGCATTGAACACTGAAGCTTTCTTT
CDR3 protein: CASSIDHDALNTEAFF

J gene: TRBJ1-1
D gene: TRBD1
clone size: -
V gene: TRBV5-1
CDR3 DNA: TGCGCCAGCAGCGCTGGGACAGGGGAGACTGAAGCTTTCTTT
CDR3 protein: CASSAGTGETEAFF

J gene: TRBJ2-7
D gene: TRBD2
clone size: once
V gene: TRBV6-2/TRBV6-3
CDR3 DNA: TGTGCCAGCAGCCGCCCCACGATGTCTAGCGGGAGTTCTTACGAGCAGTACTTC
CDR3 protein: CASSRPTMSSGSSYEQYF

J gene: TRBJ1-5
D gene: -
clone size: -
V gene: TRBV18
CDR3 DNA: TGTGCCAGCTCATCACAGAATAATCAGCCCCAGCATTTT
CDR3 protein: CASSSQNNQPQHF

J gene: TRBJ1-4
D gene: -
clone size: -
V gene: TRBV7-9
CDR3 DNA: TGTGCCAGCAGCTTATCCGCAGGGGCTAATGAAAAACTGTTTTTT
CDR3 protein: CASSLSAGANEKLFF

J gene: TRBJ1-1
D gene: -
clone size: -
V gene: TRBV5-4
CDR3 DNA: TGTGCCAGCAGCTTAGGCAGGAGGTACACTGAAGCTTTCTTT
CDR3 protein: CASSLGRRYTEAFF

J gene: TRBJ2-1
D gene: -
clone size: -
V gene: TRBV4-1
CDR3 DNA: TGCGCCAGCAGCCAAGACGGGGCCGGGGTGGTGAGTTACAATGAGCAGTTCTTC
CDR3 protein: CASSQDGAGVVSYNEQFF

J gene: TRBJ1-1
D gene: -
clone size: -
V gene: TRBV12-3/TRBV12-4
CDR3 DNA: TGTGCCAGCAGTTTTGCAGATAATCCATTCTTCTTT
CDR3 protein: CASSFADNPFFF

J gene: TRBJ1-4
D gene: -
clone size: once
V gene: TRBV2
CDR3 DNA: TGTGCCAGCAGTATTGAGGGGCTCTATGAAAAACTGTTTTTT
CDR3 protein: CASSIEGLYEKLFF

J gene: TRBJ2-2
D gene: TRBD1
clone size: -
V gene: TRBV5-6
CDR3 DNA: TGTGCCAGCAGCTTCCACGGGACAGACCTCACCGGGGAGCTGTTTTTT
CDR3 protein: CASSFHGTDLTGELFF